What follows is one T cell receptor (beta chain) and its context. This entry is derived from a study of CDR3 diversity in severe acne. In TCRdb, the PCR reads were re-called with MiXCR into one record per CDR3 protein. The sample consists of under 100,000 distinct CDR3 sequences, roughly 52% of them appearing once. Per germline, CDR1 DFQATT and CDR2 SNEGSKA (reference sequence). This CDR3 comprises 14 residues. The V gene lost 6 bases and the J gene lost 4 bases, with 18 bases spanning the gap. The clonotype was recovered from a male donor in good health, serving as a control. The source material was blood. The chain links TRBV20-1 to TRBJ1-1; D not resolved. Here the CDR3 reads CSAAGGSLGTEAFF. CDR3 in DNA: TGCAGTGCCGCTGGTGGGTCTTTAGGCACTGAAGCTTTCTTT.